This entry features one T cell receptor beta chain sequence. At one end, the junction sequence differs from germline, possibly due to a read error. The CDR3 is 15 amino acids. The germline V gene has CDR1 SSHAT and CDR2 FNYEAQ (reference sequence). The data originate from a study of T cell changes during pregnancy in multiple sclerosis. Data came from immunoSEQ multiplex PCR; TCRdb stores just in-frame clones and leaves some out. The table includes over 70,000 clones, around 93% detected once. The sequence derives from a female donor in good health, enrolled as a control in a pregnancy study. The specimen was peripheral blood, collected in the first trimester of pregnancy. The chain links TRBV7-7 to TRBJ2-5; the match to TRBD2 covers 15 bases. CDR3 DNA: TGTGCTAGCAGCCCGGGACTAGCGGGGGGAGAGACCCAGTACTTC. Protein sequence: CASSPGLAGGETQYF. Full variable domain (missing parts from reference TRBV7-7 and TRBJ2-5): GAGVSQSPRYKVTKRGQDVTLRCDPISSHATLYWYQQALGQGPEFLTYFNYEAQPDKSGLPSDRFSAERPEGSISTLTIQRTEQRDSAMYRCASSPGLAGGETQYFGPGTRLLVL.